Below are 15 T cell receptor beta chains sequenced from a single sample in a study of regulatory T cells in long-lasting Graves disease (dated by TCRdb to the early 2020s). The meaning of the sample's time point label: persistent/refractory GD, antithyroid drugs over 5 years with positive TRAb. For both TCR sequencing and RNA sequencing, RNA was extracted from PBMCs using TRIzol. Libraries were made using multiplex PCR. These reads were obtained on an Illumina HiSeq 4000. CDR3 regions were amplified by Arm-PCR with iRepertoire HTBI primers to construct TCR beta libraries. TCRdb itself trimmed the public reads at Q25 with fastp, ran MiXCR and retained productive beta chains. Rows are unified per CDR3 protein, each entry keeping the most common DNA and genes. In all, the sample holds 360,000 or so distinct CDR3 sequences, and 20% to 25% of those were seen once. The ten biggest clones cover about 29% of the sample.

Sequenced here: peripheral blood mononuclear cells (PBMCs), sampled when the disease was refractory, from a patient treated with antithyroid drugs. The receptors shown here come from a woman between 40 and 50 years old with Graves disease. Donor details come from another sample of the same person, matched by shared clones.

This clonotype was counted between two and nine times. The chain is built from TRBV25-1 and TRBJ1-6; 8 bases map to TRBD1. Per germline, CDR1 MGHDK and CDR2 SYGVNS. V lost 8 bases to trimming and J lost 7 bases; unmatched junction nucleotides: 7. The CDR3 runs to 14 residues. This chain's CDR3 is CASSGQGRNSPLHF. In DNA form, the CDR3 reads TGTGCCAGCTCCGGACAGGGAAGGAATTCACCCCTCCACTTT.

Only a few counts were recorded for this clonotype. The V and J genes are TRBV10-3 and TRBJ1-5; D uncertain. Trimming shortened V by 8 bases and J by 0 bases, and 8 bases separated the two germline ends. Germline V lookup: CDR1 ENHRY, CDR2 SYGVKD. The CDR3 length is 13 residues. DNA for the CDR3: TGTGCCATCGGCGACGGTAGCAATCAGCCCCAGCATTTT. Translation gives CAIGDGSNQPQHF.

The chain joins TRBV10-3 to TRBJ2-7; D ambiguous. The CDR3 is 14 residues long. The V end lost 5 bases, the J end lost 4 bases, and 15 bases lay between the germline ends. The V gene's germline CDR1 is ENHRY and CDR2 SYGVKD. CDR3 loop: CAISPRAQPYEQYF. The CDR3 bases are TGTGCCATCAGTCCCCGGGCCCAACCTTACGAGCAGTACTTC.

This clonotype was found a few times. This chain uses TRBV29-1 with TRBJ1-1; no clear D gene. CDR1 and CDR2 from the germline V gene are SQVTM and ANQGSEA. Trimming left V 4 bases short and J 5 bases short, with 11 bases between. The CDR3 length is 12 residues. DNA of the CDR3: TGCAGCGTTGCTGGGTGGGAGACTGAAGCTTTCTTT. Residues: CSVAGWETEAFF.

This clonotype was recorded at least ten times. The genes are TRBV7-9 and TRBJ2-5, with 9 nucleotides matching TRBD2. V lost 11 bases, J lost 5 bases, and 3 bases stayed unmatched. The germline V gene has CDR1 SEHNR and CDR2 FQNEAQ (reference sequence). The CDR3 loop spans 11 amino acids. In DNA form, the CDR3 reads TGTGCCGTCAGCGGGAGGGAGACCCAGTACTTC. This sequence encodes CAVSGRETQYF.

There are a few counts of this clonotype. The V gene is TRBV7-9, the J gene TRBJ2-3; the D call may be TRBD1 or TRBD2 (5 bases each). Between the trimmed V and J ends, which lost 5 bases and 0 bases, there was a span of 15 bases. Per the germline V gene, CDR1 is SEHNR and CDR2 is FQNEAQ (reference sequence). The CDR3 spans 16 residues. CDR3: CASSRDGVFSTDTQYF. CDR3 sequence (DNA): TGTGCCAGCAGCCGGGACGGGGTTTTTAGCACAGATACGCAGTATTTT.

This clonotype was recorded many times. The chain recombines TRBV30 with TRBJ2-6; D tentatively reads TRBD1 or TRBD2 (5 bases each). CDR1 and CDR2 (germline): GTSNPN, SVGIG (reference sequence). Trimming took 6 bases from V and 4 from J, leaving 13 bases between them. The CDR3 consists of 14 residues. The CDR3 sequence is CACRSGTGANVLTF. CDR3 DNA: TGTGCCTGCAGATCAGGGACCGGGGCCAACGTCCTGACTTTC.

This clonotype was counted at least ten times. The chain recombines TRBV28 with TRBJ2-7; D unresolved. V was trimmed by 2 bases and J by 5 bases, leaving 10 bases between them. The CDR3 totals 13 residues. The V gene's germline CDR1 is MDHEN and CDR2 SYDVKM. The CDR3 DNA reads as TGTGCCAGCAGTTTACCTGCGCATGACGAGCAGTACTTC. Translated: CASSLPAHDEQYF. The complete variable domain, with remaining parts taken from reference TRBV28 and TRBJ2-7, reads DVKVTQSSRYLVKRTGEKVFLECVQDMDHENMFWYRQDPGLGLRLIYFSYDVKMKEKGDIPEGYSVSREKKERFSLILESASTNQTSMYLCASSLPAHDEQYFGPGTRLTVT.

This clonotype occurred many times. The chain combines TRBV28 with TRBJ2-2; 8 bases match TRBD1. The CDR3 loop spans 16 amino acids. CDR1 and CDR2 from the germline V gene are MDHEN and SYDVKM. V was clipped by 7 bases and J by 0 bases; unmatched bases: 7. CDR3 sequence: CASTPWDRSNTGELFF. The CDR3 nucleotides read TGTGCCAGCACCCCTTGGGACAGGTCGAACACCGGGGAGCTGTTTTTT.

This clonotype came up a few times. The gene calls are TRBV5-5 and TRBJ2-5, with a tentative D call TRBD1 (9 bases). CDR3 length: 15 residues. CDR1 and CDR2 (germline): SGHKS, YYEKEE (reference sequence). The V end lost 4 bases, the J end lost 5 bases, and 18 bases lay between the germline ends. DNA of the CDR3: TGTGCCAGCAGCCCGGGGGGGACAGGGTGGGAGACCCAGTACTTC. Translated: CASSPGGTGWETQYF.

This clonotype was recorded at least ten times. The rearrangement uses TRBV28 and TRBJ2-5, with 11 bases that match TRBD2. Trimming at V came to 5 bases and at J to 5 bases, leaving 10 bases not matched to a gene. From germline, CDR1 is MDHEN and CDR2 SYDVKM. The CDR3 loop spans 16 amino acids. CDR3 in DNA: TGTGCCAGCAGTAGCGAGTCTAGCGGGAGGTGGGAGACCCAGTACTTC. Encoded protein: CASSSESSGRWETQYF.

As regards this clonotype: A much bigger clone sits one base away, suggesting this may be a read error. This chain uses TRBV7-2 with TRBJ1-5; D call uncertain. CDR3 length equals 12 residues. Trimming removed 7 bases at V and 5 bases at J, with 9 bases between. The germline V gene has CDR1 SGHTA and CDR2 FQGNSA. DNA for the CDR3: TGTGCCAGCAACAGTGTATATCAGCCCCAGCATTTT. Its protein is CASNSVYQPQHF.

To note about this clonotype: A read error is possible here, since a much larger clone lies one base away. V is TRBV6-1 and J is TRBJ1-2, with D possibly matching TRBD1 (5 bases). The germline V gene has CDR1 MNHNS and CDR2 SASEGT. This CDR3 comprises 16 residues. The DNA of the CDR3 is TGTGCCAGCAGCGGGCGAGGAGGGGATAGTGGCTATGACTACACCTTC. This codes for CASSGRGGDSGYDYTF.

The table lists this clonotype with many counts. The DNA for the CDR3 is TGTGCCATCAGTGAGAAGGCGGTGGACCCAGGGGGAAAGACCCAGTACTTC. This gives the protein CAISEKAVDPGGKTQYF. The rearrangement uses TRBV10-3 and TRBJ2-5; 7 bases agree with TRBD1. Per germline, CDR1 ENHRY and CDR2 SYGVKD. This CDR3 has 17 amino acids. Trimming removed 2 bases from V and 6 bases from J; junction bases left unmatched: 15.

V usage is TRBV9 and J usage is TRBJ1-6; weak D call: TRBD1 (5 bases). V was cut by 0 bases and J by 3 bases, with 10 bases left in between. This CDR3 has 16 amino acids. Germline CDR1 is SGDLS and CDR2 is YYNGEE. In nucleotides, the CDR3 is TGTGCCAGCAGCGTAGAGGGGTGGTACTATAATTCACCCCTCCACTTT. Encoded protein: CASSVEGWYYNSPLHF.